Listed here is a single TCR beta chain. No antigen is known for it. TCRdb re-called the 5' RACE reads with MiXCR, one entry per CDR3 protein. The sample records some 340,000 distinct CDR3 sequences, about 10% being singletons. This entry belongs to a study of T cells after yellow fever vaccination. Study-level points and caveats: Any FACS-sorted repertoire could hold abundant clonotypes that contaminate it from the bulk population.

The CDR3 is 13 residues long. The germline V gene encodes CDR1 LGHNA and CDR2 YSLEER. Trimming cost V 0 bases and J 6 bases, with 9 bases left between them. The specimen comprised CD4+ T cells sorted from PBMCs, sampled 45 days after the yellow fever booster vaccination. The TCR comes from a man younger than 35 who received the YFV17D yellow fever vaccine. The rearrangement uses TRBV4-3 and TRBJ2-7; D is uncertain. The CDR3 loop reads CASSQDLGREQYF. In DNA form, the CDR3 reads TGCGCCAGCAGCCAAGATCTGGGCCGCGAGCAGTACTTC.